One T cell receptor (beta chain) is described in this entry. The J segment lost 2 bases and the V segment lost 6 bases, leaving 3 bases of the junction unmatched. Germline V gene sequence: CDR1 MNHEY, CDR2 SVGAGI. This CDR3 comprises 13 residues. The data are from a study of blood T cell repertoires in COVID-19. Study at large: Material from acute and convalescent COVID-19 was sourced from the United States, Italy and Spain. The analysed material was cDNA or gDNA that came from T cells, B-cell-depleted T cells, or PBMCs.

TCRdb keeps only in-frame clones here, not all; method: immunoSEQ multiplex PCR. There are approximately 74,000 clones in the sample; approximately 79% occur only once, and 40% to 50% lies in the top ten. This TCR derives from a human donor in a cohort sampled during active COVID-19. The material sequenced was peripheral blood. The rearrangement links TRBV6-5 to TRBJ1-2, with TRBD1 identical over 7 bases. The CDR3 is CASRAGGNYGYTF. The CDR3 nucleotides read TGTGCCAGCAGGGCAGGGGGAAACTATGGCTACACCTTC.